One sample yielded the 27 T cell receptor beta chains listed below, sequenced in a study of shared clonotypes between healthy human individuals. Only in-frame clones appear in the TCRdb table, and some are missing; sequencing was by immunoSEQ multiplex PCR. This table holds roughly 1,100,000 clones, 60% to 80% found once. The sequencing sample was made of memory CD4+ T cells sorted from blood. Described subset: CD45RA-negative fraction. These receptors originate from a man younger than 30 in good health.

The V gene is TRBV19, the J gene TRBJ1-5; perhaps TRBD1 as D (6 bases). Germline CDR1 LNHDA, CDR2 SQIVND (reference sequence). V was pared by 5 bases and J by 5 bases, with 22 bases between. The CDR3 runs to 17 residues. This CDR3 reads CASSVRGYGAMYQPQHF. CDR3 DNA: TGTGCCAGTAGTGTCAGGGGATATGGCGCGATGTATCAGCCCCAGCATTTT.

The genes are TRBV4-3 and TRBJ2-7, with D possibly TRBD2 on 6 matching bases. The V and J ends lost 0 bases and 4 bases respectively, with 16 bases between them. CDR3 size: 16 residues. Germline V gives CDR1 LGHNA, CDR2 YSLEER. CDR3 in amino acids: CASSQEWQKGGYEQYF. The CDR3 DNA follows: TGCGCCAGCAGCCAAGAGTGGCAAAAAGGAGGGTACGAGCAGTACTTC.

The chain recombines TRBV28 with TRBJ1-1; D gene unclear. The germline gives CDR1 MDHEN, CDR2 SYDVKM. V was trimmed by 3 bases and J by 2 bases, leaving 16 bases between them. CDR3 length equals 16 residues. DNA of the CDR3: TGTGCCAGCAGTTTGGGAGGGATTGGTTCCAACACTGAAGCTTTCTTT. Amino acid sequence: CASSLGGIGSNTEAFF.

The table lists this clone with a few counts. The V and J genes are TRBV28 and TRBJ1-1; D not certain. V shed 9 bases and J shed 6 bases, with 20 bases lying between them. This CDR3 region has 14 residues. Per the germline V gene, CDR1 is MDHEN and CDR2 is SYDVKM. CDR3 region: CASMSQAAVSEAFF. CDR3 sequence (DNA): TGTGCCAGTATGTCCCAAGCCGCCGTCTCTGAAGCTTTCTTT.

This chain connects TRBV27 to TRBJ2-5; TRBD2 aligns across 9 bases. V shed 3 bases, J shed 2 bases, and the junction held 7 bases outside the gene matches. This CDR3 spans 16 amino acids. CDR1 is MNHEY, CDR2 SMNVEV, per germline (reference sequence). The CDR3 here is CASSLLRTSGQETQYF. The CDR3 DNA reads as TGTGCCAGCAGTTTGCTTAGAACTAGCGGGCAAGAGACCCAGTACTTC.

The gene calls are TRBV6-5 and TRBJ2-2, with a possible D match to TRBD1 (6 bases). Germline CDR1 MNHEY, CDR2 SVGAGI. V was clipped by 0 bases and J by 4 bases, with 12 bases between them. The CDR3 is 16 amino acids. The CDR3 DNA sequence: TGTGCCAGCAGTTACTCGACCGGGACATCCACCGGGGAGCTGTTTTTT. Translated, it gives CASSYSTGTSTGELFF.

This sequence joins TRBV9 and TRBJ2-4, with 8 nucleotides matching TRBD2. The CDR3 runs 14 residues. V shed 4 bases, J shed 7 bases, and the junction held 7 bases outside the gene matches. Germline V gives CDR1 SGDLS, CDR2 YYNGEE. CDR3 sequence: CASSPRLANNIQYF. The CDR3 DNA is TGTGCCAGCAGCCCCCGACTAGCGAATAACATTCAGTACTTC.

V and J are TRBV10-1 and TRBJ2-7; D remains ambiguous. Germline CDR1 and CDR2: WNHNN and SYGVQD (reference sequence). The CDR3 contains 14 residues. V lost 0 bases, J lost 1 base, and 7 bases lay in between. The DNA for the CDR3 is TGCGCCAGCAGTGAGTCGATCCAGTCCTACGAGCAGTACTTC. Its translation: CASSESIQSYEQYF.

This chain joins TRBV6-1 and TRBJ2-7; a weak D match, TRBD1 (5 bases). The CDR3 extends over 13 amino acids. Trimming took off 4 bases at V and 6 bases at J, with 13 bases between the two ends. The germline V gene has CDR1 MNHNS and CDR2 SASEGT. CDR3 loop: CASSGQGSGEQYF. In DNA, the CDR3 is TGTGCCAGCAGTGGCCAGGGTTCAGGCGAGCAGTACTTC.

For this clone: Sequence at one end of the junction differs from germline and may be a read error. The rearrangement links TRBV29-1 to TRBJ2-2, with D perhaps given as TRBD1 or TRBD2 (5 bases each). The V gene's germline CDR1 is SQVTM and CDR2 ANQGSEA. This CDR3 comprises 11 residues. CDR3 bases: TGCAGCGTTCAGGGATACGGGGAGCTGCTTTTT. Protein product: CSVQGYGELLF.

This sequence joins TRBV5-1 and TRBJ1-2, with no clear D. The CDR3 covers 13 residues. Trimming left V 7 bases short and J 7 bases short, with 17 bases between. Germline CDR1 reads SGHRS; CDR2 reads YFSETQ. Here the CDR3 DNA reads TGCGCCAGCTCAACTGCAGGCAGCTTTGGCTACACCTTC. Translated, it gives CASSTAGSFGYTF.

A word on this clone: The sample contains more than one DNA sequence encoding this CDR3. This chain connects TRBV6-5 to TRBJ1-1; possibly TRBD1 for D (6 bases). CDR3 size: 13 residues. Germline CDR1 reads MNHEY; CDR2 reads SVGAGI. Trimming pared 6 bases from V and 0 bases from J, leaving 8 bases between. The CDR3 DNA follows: TGTGCCAGCAGACAGGGCATGAACACTGAAGCTTTCTTT. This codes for CASRQGMNTEAFF.

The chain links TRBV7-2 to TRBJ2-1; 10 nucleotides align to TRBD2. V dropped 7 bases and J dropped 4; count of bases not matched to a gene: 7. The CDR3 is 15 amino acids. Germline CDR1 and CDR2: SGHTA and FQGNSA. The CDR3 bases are TGTGCCAGCACCCCGGGACTAGCGTTTTACAATGAGCAGTTCTTC. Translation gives CASTPGLAFYNEQFF.

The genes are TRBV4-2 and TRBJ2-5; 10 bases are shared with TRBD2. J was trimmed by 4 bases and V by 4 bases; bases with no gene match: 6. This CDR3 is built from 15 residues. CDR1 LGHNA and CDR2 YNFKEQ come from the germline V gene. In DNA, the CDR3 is TGTGCCAGCAGCCCCGAGCGGGGGGGCCGAGAGACCCAGTACTTC. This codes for CASSPERGGRETQYF.

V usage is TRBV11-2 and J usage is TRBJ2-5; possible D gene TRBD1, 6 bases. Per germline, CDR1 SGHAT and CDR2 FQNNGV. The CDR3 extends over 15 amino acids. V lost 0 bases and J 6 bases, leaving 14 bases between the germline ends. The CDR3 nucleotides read TGTGCCAGCAGCTTAGAACAGGGATCTGTAAAGACCCAGTACTTC. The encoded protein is CASSLEQGSVKTQYF.

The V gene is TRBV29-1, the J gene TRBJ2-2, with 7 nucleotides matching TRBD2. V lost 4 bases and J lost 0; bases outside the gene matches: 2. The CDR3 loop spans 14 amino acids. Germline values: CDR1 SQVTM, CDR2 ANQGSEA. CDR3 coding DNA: TGCAGCGTTGGTCTAGCGGCGAACACCGGGGAGCTGTTTTTT. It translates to CSVGLAANTGELFF.

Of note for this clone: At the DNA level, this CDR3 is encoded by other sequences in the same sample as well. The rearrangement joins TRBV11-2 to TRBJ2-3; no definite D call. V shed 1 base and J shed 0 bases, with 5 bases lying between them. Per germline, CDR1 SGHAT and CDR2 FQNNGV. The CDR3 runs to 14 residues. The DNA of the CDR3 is TGTGCCAGCAGCTTAGGTCGGAGCACAGATACGCAGTATTTT. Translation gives CASSLGRSTDTQYF. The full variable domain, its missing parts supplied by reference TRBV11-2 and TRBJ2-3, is EAGVAQSPRYKIIEKRQSVAFWCNPISGHATLYWYQQILGQGPKLLIQFQNNGVVDDSQLPKDRFSAERLKGVDSTLKIQPAKLEDSAVYLCASSLGRSTDTQYFGPGTRLTVL.

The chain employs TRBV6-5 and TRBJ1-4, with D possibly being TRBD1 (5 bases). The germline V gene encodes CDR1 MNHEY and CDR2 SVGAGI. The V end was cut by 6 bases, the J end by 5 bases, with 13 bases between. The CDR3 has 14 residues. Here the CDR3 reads CASSRGSANEKLFF. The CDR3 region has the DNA TGTGCCAGCAGCCGGGGCTCGGCGAATGAAAAACTGTTTTTT.

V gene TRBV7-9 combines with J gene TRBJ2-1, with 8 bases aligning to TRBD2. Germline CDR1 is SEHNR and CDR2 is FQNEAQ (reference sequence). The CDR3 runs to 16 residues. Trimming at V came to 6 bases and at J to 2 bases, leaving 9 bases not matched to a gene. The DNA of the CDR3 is TGTGCCAGCAGGGGGCGGACTAGCCTGGCCTACAATGAGCAGTTCTTC. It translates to CASRGRTSLAYNEQFF.

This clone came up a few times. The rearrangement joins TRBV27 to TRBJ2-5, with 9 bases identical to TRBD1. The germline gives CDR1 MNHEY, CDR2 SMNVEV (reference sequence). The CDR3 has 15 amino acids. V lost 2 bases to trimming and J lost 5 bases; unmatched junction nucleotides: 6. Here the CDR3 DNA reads TGTGCCAGCAGTTTACAAACAGGGGGCTGGGAGACCCAGTACTTC. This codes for CASSLQTGGWETQYF.

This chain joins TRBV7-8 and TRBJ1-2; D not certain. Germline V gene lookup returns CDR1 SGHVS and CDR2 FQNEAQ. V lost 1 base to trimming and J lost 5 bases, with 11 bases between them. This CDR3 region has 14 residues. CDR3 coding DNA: TGTGCCAGCAGCTTAGGGGTGGTGGAGTATGGCTACACCTTC. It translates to CASSLGVVEYGYTF.

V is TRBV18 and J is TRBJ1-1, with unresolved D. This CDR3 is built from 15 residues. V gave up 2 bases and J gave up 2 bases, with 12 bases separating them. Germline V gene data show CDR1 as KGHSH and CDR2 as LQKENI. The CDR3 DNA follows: TGTGCCAGCTCACCATCTGCGGCGGTTAACACTGAAGCTTTCTTT. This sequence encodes CASSPSAAVNTEAFF.

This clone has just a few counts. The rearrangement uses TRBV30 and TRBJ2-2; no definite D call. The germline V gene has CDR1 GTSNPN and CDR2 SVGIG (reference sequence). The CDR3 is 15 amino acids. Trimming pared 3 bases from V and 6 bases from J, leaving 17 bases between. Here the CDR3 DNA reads TGTGCCTGGAGAGCCGGATCTAGGTTGGCCGGGGAGCTGTTTTTT. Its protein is CAWRAGSRLAGELFF.

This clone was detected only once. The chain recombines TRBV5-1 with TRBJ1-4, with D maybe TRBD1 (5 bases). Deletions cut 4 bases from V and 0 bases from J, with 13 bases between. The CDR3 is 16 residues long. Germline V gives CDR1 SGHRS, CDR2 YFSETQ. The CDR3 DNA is TGCGCCAGCAGCCCACAGGCGGGGGCAACTAATGAAAAACTGTTTTTT. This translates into CASSPQAGATNEKLFF.

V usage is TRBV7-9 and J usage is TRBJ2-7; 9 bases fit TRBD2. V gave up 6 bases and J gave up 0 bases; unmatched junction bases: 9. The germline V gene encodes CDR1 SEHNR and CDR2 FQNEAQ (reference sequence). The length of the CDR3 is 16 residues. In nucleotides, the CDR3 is TGTGCCAGCAGGCAGGCGCGAGCGGGGGGCTCCTACGAGCAGTACTTC. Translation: CASRQARAGGSYEQYF.

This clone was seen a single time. The CDR3 region is CASSYRLAGAGELFF. In DNA, the CDR3 is TGTGCCAGCAGTTACAGGCTAGCGGGAGCCGGGGAGCTGTTTTTT. The genes are TRBV6-5 and TRBJ2-2, with 10 bases matching TRBD2. Germline V CDR1 and CDR2: MNHEY, SVGAGI. V lost 2 bases to trimming and J lost 6 bases; unmatched junction nucleotides: 3. The CDR3 consists of 15 residues.

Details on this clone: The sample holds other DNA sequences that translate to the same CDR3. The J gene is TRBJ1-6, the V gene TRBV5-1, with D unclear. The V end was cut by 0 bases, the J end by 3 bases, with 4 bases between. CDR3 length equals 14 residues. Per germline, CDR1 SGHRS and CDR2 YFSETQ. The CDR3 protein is CASSLEGYNSPLHF. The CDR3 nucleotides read TGCGCCAGCAGCTTGGAAGGCTATAATTCACCCCTCCACTTT.